This T cell receptor (beta chain) is from a study of OX40 agonist ivuxolimab in advanced cancers. Study context: Three patients, one with hepatocellular carcinoma and two with cutaneous melanoma, achieved partial responses. Study-wide results and caveats: Nonresponders, in some cases, also had low normalized T-cell clonal expansion.

V was trimmed by 4 bases and J by 0 bases, leaving 16 bases between them. Per the germline V gene, CDR1 is SEHNR and CDR2 is FQNEAQ (reference sequence). This CDR3 is 16 amino acids long. Details on this clone: Its cognate antigen is unknown.

Produced via immunoSEQ multiplex PCR; TCRdb's table is partial and in-frame only. The sample lists 40,000 to 45,000 clones, roughly 90% seen once, with approximately 13% in the top ten. The V and J genes are TRBV7-9 and TRBJ2-7; D uncertain. The receptor's source is an adult with an advanced solid tumor such as melanoma, head and neck, liver or kidney cancer. This sample comprised CD4+ or CD8+ T cells sorted from blood, obtained in a trial of the OX40 agonist ivuxolimab. CDR3 loop: CASSSGGYPSSYEQYF. The CDR3 DNA reads as TGTGCCAGCAGCTCCGGTGGGTACCCGTCCTCCTACGAGCAGTACTTC.